The sequence of this TCR beta chain was determined in a study of T-cell memory formation after mild COVID-19. TCRdb redid the calling of the 5' RACE reads with MiXCR, one entry per CDR3 protein. This sample yields approximately 400,000 distinct CDR3 sequences, of which approximately 24% are seen a single time; 7.5% to 10% belongs to the top ten. CDR1 and CDR2 (germline): SGHNT, YYREEE (reference sequence). The CDR3 has 16 residues. V shed 0 bases and J shed 0 bases, with 12 bases lying between them. The specimen sequenced was PBMCs or a T cell subset sorted from them (not recorded which). The rearrangement uses TRBV5-4 and TRBJ2-5; perhaps TRBD2 as D (6 bases). This TCR was recovered from an adult woman who had mild COVID-19 (a few samples of this study predate the infection). Cell type and time point are not known. The CDR3 protein is CASSLGSGGDQETQYF. DNA for the CDR3: TGTGCCAGCAGCTTGGGGAGCGGAGGGGACCAAGAGACCCAGTACTTC.